The clone carrying this TCR beta chain was detected a few times. The data derive from a study of STAT5B mutations in CD4+ large granular lymphocyte leukemia. Assay used: immunoSEQ multiplex PCR; TCRdb lists only in-frame clones, some missing. The table has approximately 34,000 clones, approximately 70% seen once. This CDR3 is 14 amino acids long. Germline-derived CDR1 and CDR2 are SGHRS and YFSETQ. V shed 4 bases and J 1 base; nucleotides not matched to a gene: 3. This receptor was identified in a human donor in good health. The J gene is TRBJ1-1, the V gene TRBV5-1; 8 nucleotides line up with TRBD1. Sequenced input: CD4+ T cells from blood buffy coats. The CDR3 DNA reads TGCGCCAGCAGCGTGGGACAGGAGAACACTGAAGCTTTCTTT. Protein sequence: CASSVGQENTEAFF.